This T cell receptor (beta chain) was obtained from a study of shared clonotypes between healthy human individuals. Free of recent acute infections or vaccinations, the donors were healthy HIV-negative adults. CD4+ cells were split into CD45RA+ naive and CD45RA-negative memory subsets. Germline V lookup: CDR1 MNHEY, CDR2 SVGAGI. This CDR3 spans 15 amino acids. Between the trimmed V and J ends, which lost 0 bases and 9 bases, there was a span of 15 bases. Sequenced by immunoSEQ multiplex PCR; TCRdb stores in-frame clones only, minus some. The sample contains about 700,000 clones, roughly 70% of which appear only once.

This receptor was identified in a woman aged 25 to 39 in good health. The sequenced sample was memory CD4+ T cells sorted from blood. Subset in this sample: CD45RA-negative fraction. The chain recombines TRBV6-5 with TRBJ2-4; a possible D gene is TRBD2 (6 bases). In DNA form, the CDR3 reads TGTGCCAGCAGTTACTCGGCGAGGGCCGGGGGCATTCAGTACTTC. Protein: CASSYSARAGGIQYF.